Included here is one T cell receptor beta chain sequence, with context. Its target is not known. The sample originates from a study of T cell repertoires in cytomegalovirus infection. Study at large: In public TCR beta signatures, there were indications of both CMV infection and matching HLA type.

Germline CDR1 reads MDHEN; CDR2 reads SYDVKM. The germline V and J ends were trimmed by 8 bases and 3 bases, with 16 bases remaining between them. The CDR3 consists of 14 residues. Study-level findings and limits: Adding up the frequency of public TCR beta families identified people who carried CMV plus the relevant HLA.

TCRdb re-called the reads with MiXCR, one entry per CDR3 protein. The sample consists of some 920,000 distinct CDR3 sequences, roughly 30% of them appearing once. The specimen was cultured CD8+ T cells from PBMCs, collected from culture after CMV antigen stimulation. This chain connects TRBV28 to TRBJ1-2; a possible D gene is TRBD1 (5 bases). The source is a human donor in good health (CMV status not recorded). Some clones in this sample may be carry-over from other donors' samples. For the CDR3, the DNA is TGTGCCAGCTTCTTCAAGTTGGGGGACTATGGCTACACCTTC. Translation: CASFFKLGDYGYTF.